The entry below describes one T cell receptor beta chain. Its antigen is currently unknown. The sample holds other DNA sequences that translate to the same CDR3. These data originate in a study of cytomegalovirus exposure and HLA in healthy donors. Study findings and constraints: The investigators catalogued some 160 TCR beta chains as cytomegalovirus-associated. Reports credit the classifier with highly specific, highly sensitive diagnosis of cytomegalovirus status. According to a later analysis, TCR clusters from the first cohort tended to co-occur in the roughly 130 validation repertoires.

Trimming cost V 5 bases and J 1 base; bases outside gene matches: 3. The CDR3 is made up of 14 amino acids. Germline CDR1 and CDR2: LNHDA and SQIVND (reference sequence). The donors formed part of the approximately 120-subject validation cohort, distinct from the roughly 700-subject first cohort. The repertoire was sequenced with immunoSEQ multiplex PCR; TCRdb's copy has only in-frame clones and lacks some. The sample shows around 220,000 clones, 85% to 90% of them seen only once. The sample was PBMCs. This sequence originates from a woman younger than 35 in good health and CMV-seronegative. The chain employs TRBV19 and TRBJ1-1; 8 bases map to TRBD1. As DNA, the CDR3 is TGTGCCAGTAGTGCAACAGGGGGGAACACTGAAGCTTTCTTT. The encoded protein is CASSATGGNTEAFF.